A selection of T cell receptor beta chains follows, all from one sample in a study of T cells in Graves' hyperthyroidism and ophthalmopathy. TCRdb used MiXCR to reprocess the multiplex PCR reads, holding one entry per CDR3 protein. This sample has hundreds of thousands of distinct CDR3 sequences, with 45% found just once. The sample was peripheral blood or thyroid tissue (not recorded which). These receptors all come from an adult man with Graves' disease, either hyperthyroidism or ophthalmopathy (not recorded which). Each CDR3 is given with its conserved first and last residue. Fields, in order: clone size, CDR3 length, J gene, V gene, D gene, CDR3 DNA, CDR3 protein. The D gene is left open where the match is weak. A row's size may be missing; if present it is once, few, many or a size class.

>few|13|TRBJ2-7|TRBV5-1|TRBD1
TGCGCCAGCAGCACAGGGGGCGAATACGAGCAGTACTTC
CASSTGGEYEQYF
>many|11|TRBJ1-2|TRBV6-1|TRBD1
TGTGCAACCGACAGGGTTGGGGGCTACACCTTC
CATDRVGGYTF
>.|15|TRBJ1-1|TRBV20-1|TRBD1
TGCAGTGCTACCGACAGGGGGCGAAGGGACACTGAAGCTTTCTTT
CSATDRGRRDTEAFF
>.|13|TRBJ1-1|TRBV19|TRBD1
TGTGCCAGTACTGTGACAGGGGGAACTGAAGCTTTCTTT
CASTVTGGTEAFF
>.|12|TRBJ1-1|TRBV29-1|.
TGCAGCGGTGGGGCGGCGAACACTGAAGCTTTCTTT
CSGGAANTEAFF
>.|14|TRBJ1-1|TRBV2|.
TGTGCCAGCAGTGAAAGTCCGGGGGTCGCTGAAGCTTTCTTT
CASSESPGVAEAFF
>many|15|TRBJ2-7|TRBV29-1|TRBD1
TGCAGCGTTGAATTGCGGGCAGGGGGACGGGACGAGCAGTACTTC
CSVELRAGGRDEQYF
>.|15|TRBJ2-2|TRBV9|TRBD2
TGTGCCAGCAGCGGGTCTCCGGGGGGGGCCGGGGAGCTGTTTTTT
CASSGSPGGAGELFF
>.|14|TRBJ1-3|TRBV7-8|TRBD1
TGTGCCAGCAGCCTGACAGGGCAAGGAAACACCATATATTTT
CASSLTGQGNTIYF
>.|13|TRBJ1-2|TRBV29-1|TRBD1
TGCAGCGTTGAGCAGACAGGGGGCTCTGGCTACACCTTC
CSVEQTGGSGYTF
>many|14|TRBJ2-2|TRBV7-9|.
TGTGCCAGCAGCTTGCCGGTAGCGTCCGGGGAGCTGTTTTTT
CASSLPVASGELFF
>.|20|TRBJ1-4|TRBV7-9|TRBD1
TGTGCCAGCAGCAGAGAAGGGTTTGGGACAGGGGGCGCGGTAGGAGAAAAACTGTTTTTT
CASSREGFGTGGAVGEKLFF
>.|12|TRBJ1-2|TRBV29-1|.
TGCAGCTTAGGTTCCTCAATCCATGGCTACACCTTC
CSLGSSIHGYTF
>few|15|TRBJ1-6|TRBV5-4|.
TGTGCCAGCAGCCAAGATGCCCTATATAATTCACCCCTCCACTTT
CASSQDALYNSPLHF
>many|14|TRBJ2-5|TRBV6-6|.
TGTGCCACCGTCCGCACGGGCTCACAAGAGACCCAGTACTTC
CATVRTGSQETQYF
>.|13|TRBJ1-2|TRBV20-1|.
TGCAGTGCTAGAGATTTACAGCTCCCAGGCTACACCTTC
CSARDLQLPGYTF
>many|17|TRBJ2-6|TRBV7-8|.
TGTGCCAGCAGCTTGGGCACGCCATCTTCTGGGGCCAACGTCCTGACTTTC
CASSLGTPSSGANVLTF
>many|14|TRBJ2-5|TRBV10-3|.
TGTGCCATCAGTGAGTTACAGGGTCGAGGGACCCAGTACTTC
CAISELQGRGTQYF
>.|16|TRBJ1-5|TRBV10-2|.
TGCGCCAGCAGTGGCGGTGGGGGCTTGGGCAATCAGCCCCAGCATTTT
CASSGGGGLGNQPQHF
>.|13|TRBJ2-5|TRBV12-3/TRBV12-4|.
TGTGCCAGCAGTGACAGTCCGGGGGAGACCCAGTACTTC
CASSDSPGETQYF
>.|15|TRBJ1-4|TRBV7-9|TRBD1
TGTGCCAGCAGTTTTTACAGGGGGCGCGCAACGAAACTGTTTTTT
CASSFYRGRATKLFF
>few|13|TRBJ2-2|TRBV11-2|.
TGTGCCAGCAGCTTAACTCTCACCGGGGAGCTGTTTTTT
CASSLTLTGELFF
>.|10|TRBJ1-6|TRBV24-1|TRBD1
TGTGCCACCAGTGGACAGGGATTCCACTTT
CATSGQGFHF
>few|15|TRBJ1-6|TRBV25-1|.
TGTGCCAGCAGTGTGGTAGCGAGTGTCGATTCACCCCTCCACTTT
CASSVVASVDSPLHF
>.|14|TRBJ2-2|TRBV7-2|.
TGCGCCAGCAGCTTAGTCTTCCAGTCCGGGGAGCTGTTTTTT
CASSLVFQSGELFF
>few|16|TRBJ2-7|TRBV7-9|TRBD1
TGTGCCAGCAGCTACTTGACAGGGGGCATTTTTTACGAGCAGTACTTC
CASSYLTGGIFYEQYF
>.|16|TRBJ2-5|TRBV5-5|TRBD1
TGCGCCAGCAGCTTGGACTGGGACAGTAGTGGAGAGACCCAGTACTTC
CASSLDWDSSGETQYF
>many|14|TRBJ1-6|TRBV7-2|TRBD1
TGTGCCAGCAGCGAACAGGGGGCAGGAGCACCCCTCCACTTT
CASSEQGAGAPLHF
>.|14|TRBJ2-2|TRBV7-2|TRBD1
TGTGCCAGCAGCTTGGGGGACAGGGCCGGGGAGCTGTTTTTT
CASSLGDRAGELFF
>many|13|TRBJ1-2|TRBV29-1|.
TGCAGCGTTCTCCCCCGGACGGGGCATGGCTACACCTTC
CSVLPRTGHGYTF
>few|17|TRBJ1-5|TRBV19|.
TGTGCCAGTAGTATAGGAGAAGGTGAGAGCGGCAATCAGCCCCAGCATTTT
CASSIGEGESGNQPQHF
>.|15|TRBJ1-2|TRBV7-9|TRBD1
TGTGCCAGCAGCCTAGGACAGGGTGACGGCAATGGCTACACCTTC
CASSLGQGDGNGYTF
>.|13|TRBJ1-6|TRBV29-1|.
TGCAGCAAAGCCCACAGGGATAATTCACCCCTCCACTTT
CSKAHRDNSPLHF
>.|12|TRBJ2-7|TRBV12-3/TRBV12-4|.
TGTGCCAGCAGTTTAAGGCTGGATGGCCAGTACTTC
CASSLRLDGQYF
>.|13|TRBJ1-2|TRBV7-9|.
TGTGCCAGCAGCGGTGGACCGGACTATGGCTACACCTTC
CASSGGPDYGYTF
>.|19|TRBJ1-5|TRBV7-8|.
TGTGCCAGCAGCCTAGGTTGGGGCATCACCCCCTCCGGGCATCAGCCCCAGCATTTT
CASSLGWGITPSGHQPQHF
>.|14|TRBJ2-3|TRBV2|.
TGTGCCATCCCGGGCATCCCCGGCACAGATACGCAGTATTTT
CAIPGIPGTDTQYF
>.|12|TRBJ2-7|TRBV2|.
TGTGCCAGCAGCAGGGCACAGGACGAGCAGCACTTC
CASSRAQDEQHF
>.|15|TRBJ1-4|TRBV9|TRBD1
TGTGCCAGCAGCGTAAACAGGGGTTCGGAAGAAAAACTGTTTTTT
CASSVNRGSEEKLFF
>.|15|TRBJ2-5|TRBV20-1|.
TGCAGTGCTAGAGATTCGGGGGGCGTCGGAGAGACCCAGTACTTC
CSARDSGGVGETQYF
>once|12|TRBJ1-1|TRBV10-3|TRBD1
TGTGCCATCAGTGGGACAGGGGGATCGGCTTTCTTT
CAISGTGGSAFF
>many|16|TRBJ2-2|TRBV24-1|.
TGTGCCACCAGTCATACCAAGGGGTCGAACACCGGGGAGCTGTTTTTT
CATSHTKGSNTGELFF